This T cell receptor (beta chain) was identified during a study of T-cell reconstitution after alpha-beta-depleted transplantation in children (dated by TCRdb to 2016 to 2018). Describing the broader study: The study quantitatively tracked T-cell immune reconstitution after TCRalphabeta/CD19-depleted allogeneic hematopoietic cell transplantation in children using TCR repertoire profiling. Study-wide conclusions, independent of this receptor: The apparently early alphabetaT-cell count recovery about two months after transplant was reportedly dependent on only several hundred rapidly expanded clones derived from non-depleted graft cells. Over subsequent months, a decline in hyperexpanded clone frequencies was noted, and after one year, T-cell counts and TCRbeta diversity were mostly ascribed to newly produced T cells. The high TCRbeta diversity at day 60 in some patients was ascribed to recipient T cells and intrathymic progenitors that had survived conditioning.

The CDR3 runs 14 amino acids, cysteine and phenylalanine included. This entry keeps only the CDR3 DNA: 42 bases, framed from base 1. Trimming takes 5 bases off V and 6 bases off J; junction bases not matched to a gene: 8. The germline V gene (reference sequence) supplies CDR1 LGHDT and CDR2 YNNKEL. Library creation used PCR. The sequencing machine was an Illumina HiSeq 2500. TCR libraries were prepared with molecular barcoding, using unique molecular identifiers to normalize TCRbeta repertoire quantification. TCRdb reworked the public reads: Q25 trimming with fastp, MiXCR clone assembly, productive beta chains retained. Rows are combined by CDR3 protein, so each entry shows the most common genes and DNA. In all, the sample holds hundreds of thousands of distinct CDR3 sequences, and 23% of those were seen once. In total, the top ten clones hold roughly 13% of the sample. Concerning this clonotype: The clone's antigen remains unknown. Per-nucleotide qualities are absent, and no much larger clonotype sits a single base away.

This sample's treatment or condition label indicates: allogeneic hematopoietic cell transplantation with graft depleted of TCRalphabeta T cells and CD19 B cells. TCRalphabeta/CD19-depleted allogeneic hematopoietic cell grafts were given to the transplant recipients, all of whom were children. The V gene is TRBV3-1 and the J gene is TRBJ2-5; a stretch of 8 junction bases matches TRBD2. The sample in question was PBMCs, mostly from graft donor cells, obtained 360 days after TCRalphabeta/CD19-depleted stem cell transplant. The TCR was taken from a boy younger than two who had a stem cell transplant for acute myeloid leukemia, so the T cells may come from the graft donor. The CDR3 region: CASSIPGGLKTQYF. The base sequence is TGTGCCAGCAGCATCCCGGGGGGGCTGAAGACCCAGTACTTC.